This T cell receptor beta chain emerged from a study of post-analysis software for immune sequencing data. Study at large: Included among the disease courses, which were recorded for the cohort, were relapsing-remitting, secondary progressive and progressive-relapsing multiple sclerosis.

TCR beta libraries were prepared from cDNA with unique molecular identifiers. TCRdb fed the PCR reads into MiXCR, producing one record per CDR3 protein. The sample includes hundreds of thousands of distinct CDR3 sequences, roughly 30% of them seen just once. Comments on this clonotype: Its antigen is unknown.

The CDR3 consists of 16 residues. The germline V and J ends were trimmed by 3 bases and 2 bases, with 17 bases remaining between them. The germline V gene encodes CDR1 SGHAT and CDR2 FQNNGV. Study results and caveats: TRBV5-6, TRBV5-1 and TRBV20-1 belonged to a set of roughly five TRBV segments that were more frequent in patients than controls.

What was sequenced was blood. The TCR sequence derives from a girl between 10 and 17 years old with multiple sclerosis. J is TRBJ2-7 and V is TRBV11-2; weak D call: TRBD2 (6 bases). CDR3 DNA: TGTGCCAGCAGCTTGCACGCGGGGCTGCTTACCTACGAGCAGTACTTC. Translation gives CASSLHAGLLTYEQYF.